This entry lists 2 T cell receptor beta chains sequenced from one sample in a study of blood T cells in healthy people across ages. Then a second PCR, running roughly 7 to 11 cycles, was carried out with a sample-barcoded 5' primer and a J-beta primer mix. TCRdb re-analysed the 5' RACE reads in MiXCR, keeping a single row per CDR3 protein. The sample holds 1.5 million or so distinct CDR3 sequences; roughly two fifths are singletons and the top ten take approximately 4.1%. Sequencing was performed on blood. These receptor sequences come from a woman aged 18-29 years in good health.

DNA for the CDR3: TGTGCCAGCAGCTTAAAAGGGGGAAGAAATGAGCAGTTCTTC. This sequence encodes CASSLKGGRNEQFF. This rearrangement joins TRBV11-1 to TRBJ2-1, with D maybe TRBD1 (6 bases). Trimming left V 2 bases short and J 7 bases short, with 12 bases between. There are 14 residues in the CDR3. Germline CDR1 SGHAT, CDR2 FQDESV (reference sequence).

This clonotype has just a few counts. The chain recombines TRBV15 with TRBJ2-7; D unresolved. The CDR3 extends over 15 amino acids. V dropped 5 bases and J dropped 2 bases, with 16 bases sitting between them. CDR1 is LNHNV and CDR2 is YYDKDF in the germline V gene (reference sequence). The CDR3 DNA reads as TGTGCCACCAGCCTGGGCGCAACATCGCCCTACGAGCAGTACTTC. Its protein is CATSLGATSPYEQYF.